These 15 T cell receptor beta chains originate from one sample sequenced in a study of blood T cells in healthy people across ages. Alongside a J-beta primer mix, a sample-barcoded 5' primer served in a second PCR lasting roughly 6 to 11 cycles. TCRdb reanalysed the 5' RACE reads using MiXCR and keeps one entry per CDR3 protein. The table shows around 1.5 million distinct CDR3 sequences, with roughly 60% occurring only once. Sequencing input: blood. All receptors derive from a young man in good health.

The V and J genes are TRBV4-3 and TRBJ2-5, with 9 nucleotides matching TRBD1. This CDR3 is 15 amino acids long. V lost 3 bases to trimming and J lost 5 bases; unmatched junction nucleotides: 7. The germline V gene has CDR1 LGHNA and CDR2 YSLEER. CDR3 loop: CASSHRDRVGETQYF. The CDR3 nucleotides read TGCGCCAGCAGCCATAGGGACAGGGTCGGGGAGACCCAGTACTTC.

V and J are TRBV20-1 and TRBJ1-6; perhaps TRBD1 as D (5 bases). Trimming cost V 3 bases and J 10 bases, with 10 bases left between them. The CDR3 is 12 amino acids. CDR1 is DFQATT and CDR2 is SNEGSKA in the germline V gene (reference sequence). The CDR3 coding sequence is TGCAGTGCTAGCAGGGCTTTCTCACCCCTCCACTTT. Translating it yields CSASRAFSPLHF.

The chain couples TRBV6-6 to TRBJ2-5; either TRBD1 or TRBD2 may fit D (5 bases each). V dropped 6 bases and J dropped 11 bases, with 16 bases sitting between them. The germline CDR1 and CDR2 sequences are MNHNY and SVGAGI (reference sequence). The CDR3 runs 12 residues. The CDR3 protein is CASRGPTNEQYF. CDR3 sequence (DNA): TGTGCCAGCAGGGGACCCACTAATGAGCAGTACTTC.

This clonotype was seen a single time. The J gene is TRBJ2-7, the V gene TRBV9, with TRBD2 identical over 12 bases. This CDR3 is 16 amino acids long. Looked up from germline, CDR1 is SGDLS and CDR2 is YYNGEE. The V segment lost 4 bases and the J segment 3 bases; nucleotides outside the gene matches: 8. The CDR3, as DNA: TGTGCCAGCAGCCCCAGACTAGCGGGAGAATTCTACGAGCAGTACTTC. Translated: CASSPRLAGEFYEQYF.

This clonotype was counted between two and nine times. The rearrangement uses TRBV10-3 and TRBJ2-3; 7 nucleotides agree with TRBD1. Germline trimming cut 7 bases from V and 2 bases from J; bases unmatched to any gene: 3. The CDR3 covers 13 residues. Germline CDR1 is ENHRY and CDR2 is SYGVKD. This CDR3 is CAITGQDTDTQYF. The CDR3 DNA reads as TGTGCCATCACAGGACAGGACACAGATACGCAGTATTTT.

This clonotype was detected only once. This sequence joins TRBV29-1 and TRBJ2-1, with TRBD2 as a possible D gene (6 bases). The J call is doubtful: the DNA matches TRBJ2-7 better. The CDR3 contains 13 residues. CDR1 SQVTM and CDR2 ANQGSEA come from the germline V gene. CDR3 amino acids: CSVDRAGRNEQYF. CDR3 sequence (DNA): TGCAGCGTTGACCGGGCGGGGCGAAATGAGCAGTACTTC.

This clonotype has a single count. The chain uses TRBV28 and TRBJ2-7; TRBD1 agrees at 9 bases. Germline V lookup: CDR1 MDHEN, CDR2 SYDVKM. The CDR3 is made up of 15 amino acids. V was clipped by 4 bases and J by 4 bases; unmatched bases: 8. In DNA, the CDR3 is TGTGCCAGCAGTTGGATTGACAGGGGGGCATACGAGCAGTACTTC. Protein: CASSWIDRGAYEQYF.

V usage is TRBV6-5 and J usage is TRBJ2-5, with D perhaps matching TRBD1 (5 bases). The CDR3 spans 13 residues. The V gene lost 5 bases and the J gene lost 1 base, with 8 bases spanning the gap. Germline V CDR1 and CDR2: MNHEY, SVGAGI. CDR3 DNA sequence: TGTGCCAGCAGTCGACAGATCCAAGAGACCCAGTACTTC. This sequence encodes CASSRQIQETQYF.

The chain has TRBV20-1 and TRBJ2-1; the D is unclear. Germline V gene lookup returns CDR1 DFQATT and CDR2 SNEGSKA (reference sequence). This CDR3 has 13 residues. Trimming pared 4 bases from V and 6 bases from J, leaving 13 bases between. CDR3 in amino acids: CSANDGLGNEQFF. The CDR3 DNA reads as TGCAGTGCTAACGACGGCCTGGGCAATGAGCAGTTCTTC.

The genes are TRBV6-2 or TRBV6-3 and TRBJ1-2; possibly TRBD1 for D (6 bases). Between the trimmed V and J ends, which lost 5 bases and 10 bases, there was a span of 20 bases. CDR3 length equals 14 residues. Germline CDR1 is MNHEY and CDR2 is SVGEGT. This CDR3 is CASSILRDKGTYTF. The CDR3 nucleotides read TGTGCCAGCAGTATCCTCCGGGACAAAGGTACCTACACCTTC.

This clonotype was observed many times. The chain couples TRBV12-3 or TRBV12-4 to TRBJ2-4, with 13 bases fitting TRBD2. V was clipped by 3 bases and J by 1 base; unmatched bases: 9. The CDR3 length is 19 residues. CDR3 nucleotides: TGTGCCAGCAGTTTTGTTCTAACTAGCGGGAGGGGGGCCAAAAACATTCAGTACTTC. Translated: CASSFVLTSGRGAKNIQYF.

The sample holds a few counts of this clonotype. V is TRBV4-1 and J is TRBJ2-4, with TRBD2 matching over 8 bases. V lost 6 bases to trimming and J lost 5 bases; unmatched junction nucleotides: 15. Germline V gene data show CDR1 as MGHRA and CDR2 as YSYEKL. This CDR3 region has 17 residues. The CDR3 reads CASRSPVRGARQNIQYF. In DNA form, the CDR3 reads TGCGCCAGCAGATCCCCGGTGCGGGGGGCGCGCCAAAACATTCAGTACTTC.

This chain joins TRBV5-1 and TRBJ1-2, with 8 bases aligning to TRBD1. The V gene end was trimmed by 2 bases and the J gene end by 4 bases; junction bases not matched to a gene: 7. Germline CDR1 and CDR2: SGHRS and YFSETQ. This CDR3 spans 15 amino acids. As DNA, the CDR3 is TGCGCCAGCAGCTTAGTCCCCGACAGGGGCTATGGCTACACCTTC. It is translated as CASSLVPDRGYGYTF.

This clonotype was seen repeatedly, ten times or more. The chain joins TRBV7-2 to TRBJ1-1; tentatively, D is TRBD1 (5 bases). Germline CDR1 SGHTA, CDR2 FQGNSA. Trimming left V 1 base short and J 4 bases short, with 13 bases between. This CDR3 has 15 amino acids. CDR3 sequence: CASSLEPGPRTEAFF. The CDR3 DNA reads TGTGCCAGCAGCTTAGAACCGGGACCGCGCACTGAAGCTTTCTTT.

J is TRBJ1-4 and V is TRBV6-6; D is ambiguous. Trimming cost V 7 bases and J 5 bases, with 14 bases left between them. CDR3 length equals 14 residues. Germline CDR1 and CDR2: MNHNY and SVGAGI (reference sequence). The chain's CDR3 is CASTETLTNEKLFF. DNA for the CDR3: TGTGCCAGCACAGAGACACTGACGAATGAAAAACTGTTTTTT.